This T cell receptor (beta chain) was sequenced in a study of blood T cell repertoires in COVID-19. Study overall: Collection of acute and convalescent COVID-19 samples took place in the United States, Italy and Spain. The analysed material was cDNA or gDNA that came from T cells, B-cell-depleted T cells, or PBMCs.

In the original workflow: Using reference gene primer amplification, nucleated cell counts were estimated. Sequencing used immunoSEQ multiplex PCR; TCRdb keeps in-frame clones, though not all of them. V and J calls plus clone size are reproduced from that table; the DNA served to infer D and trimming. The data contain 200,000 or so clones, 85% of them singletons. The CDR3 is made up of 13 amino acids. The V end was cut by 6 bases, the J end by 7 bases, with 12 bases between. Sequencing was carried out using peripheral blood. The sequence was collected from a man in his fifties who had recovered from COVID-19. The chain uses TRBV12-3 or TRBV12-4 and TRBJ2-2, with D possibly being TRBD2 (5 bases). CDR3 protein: CASSRPGNGELFF. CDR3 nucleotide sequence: TGTGCCAGCAGCCGTCCCGGGAACGGGGAGCTGTTTTTT.